These T cell receptor beta chains were read from a single sample in a study of blood T cell repertoires in COVID-19. Repertoires were generated with immunoSEQ multiplex PCR, while TCRdb's copy carries only in-frame clones and drops some. This table holds 65,000 to 75,000 clones, 84% found once. Sequenced: peripheral blood. The origin of the receptors is a woman in her fifties or sixties with acute or convalescent COVID-19. Each CDR3 is given with its conserved first and last residue. A D gene is named only where the DNA matches it firmly. Clone size, where shown, is once, few, many, or a class for clones that have expanded.

DNA: TGTGCCAGCAGTTTTACGACAGGGGGCGGAGAGACCCAGTACTTC; CDR3: CASSFTTGGGETQYF; D: TRBD1; size: NA; J: TRBJ2-5; V: TRBV6-5
DNA: TGTGCCAGTAGTACACTAGGGACAGTACTACTTAACACTGAAGCTTTCTTT; CDR3: CASSTLGTVLLNTEAFF; D: TRBD1; size: NA; J: TRBJ1-1; V: TRBV19
DNA: TGTGCCAGCAGCCAAGAATGGTGGACAGGGGGGTCGAATGAGCAGTTCTTC; CDR3: CASSQEWWTGGSNEQFF; D: TRBD1; size: NA; J: TRBJ2-1; V: TRBV14
DNA: TGTGCCAGCAGCTCCTCGGGAGGGGCCAACGTCCTGACTTTC; CDR3: CASSSSGGANVLTF; D: NA; size: NA; J: TRBJ2-6; V: TRBV5-6
DNA: TGTGCCAGCAGCGTAGCGGGGGCCTATAATTCACCCCTCCACTTT; CDR3: CASSVAGAYNSPLHF; D: NA; size: NA; J: TRBJ1-6; V: TRBV9
DNA: TGTGCCAGCAGCCAAGACAGGGACTACGAGCAGTACTTC; CDR3: CASSQDRDYEQYF; D: NA; size: NA; J: TRBJ2-7; V: TRBV3-1/TRBV3-2
DNA: TGTGCCAGCAGTTTAGCGGGGGGGAACCGCGATGAGCAGTTCTTC; CDR3: CASSLAGGNRDEQFF; D: TRBD2; size: NA; J: TRBJ2-1; V: TRBV6-5
DNA: TGTGCCAGTAGTGGAACCGGGACTAGCGGATCCTACGAGCAGTACTTC; CDR3: CASSGTGTSGSYEQYF; D: TRBD2; size: NA; J: TRBJ2-7; V: TRBV19
DNA: TGCGCAACAGGGTTGGATGGCTACACCTTC; CDR3: CATGLDGYTF; D: NA; size: NA; J: TRBJ1-2; V: TRBV10-2
DNA: TGTGCCAGCTCACCGGGACAGTCCTATGGCTACACCTTC; CDR3: CASSPGQSYGYTF; D: TRBD1; size: NA; J: TRBJ1-2; V: TRBV3-1/TRBV3-2
DNA: TGTGCCAGCAGCCTAGATGACAGGGTCCTCACAGATACGCAGTATTTT; CDR3: CASSLDDRVLTDTQYF; D: TRBD1; size: NA; J: TRBJ2-3; V: TRBV7-2
DNA: TGTGCCAGCAGCCAAGACGGACAGGCCTCGGGGGAGCAGTACTTC; CDR3: CASSQDGQASGEQYF; D: TRBD1; size: NA; J: TRBJ2-7; V: TRBV3-1/TRBV3-2
DNA: TGTGCCAGCAGCTTAGGTCCAGGAAGCATGAACACTGAAGCTTTCTTT; CDR3: CASSLGPGSMNTEAFF; D: NA; size: NA; J: TRBJ1-1; V: TRBV11-2
DNA: TGCGCCAGCAGCCGCCAGGGACAGGGATGGAACACTGAAGCTTTCTTT; CDR3: CASSRQGQGWNTEAFF; D: TRBD1; size: NA; J: TRBJ1-1; V: TRBV5-1
DNA: TGTGCCAGCAGCCCGACAGGGGGCGGGGGGTATAGCAATCAGCCCCAGCATTTT; CDR3: CASSPTGGGGYSNQPQHF; D: TRBD1; size: NA; J: TRBJ1-5; V: TRBV7-6
DNA: TGCGCCACCCGGCCCGGGACAGCTAACAATGAGCAGTTCTTC; CDR3: CATRPGTANNEQFF; D: TRBD1; size: few; J: TRBJ2-1; V: TRBV10-1
DNA: TGTGCCAGCAGCCAAGATCCCGTATCCACCGGGGAGCTGTTTTTT; CDR3: CASSQDPVSTGELFF; D: NA; size: NA; J: TRBJ2-2; V: TRBV3-1/TRBV3-2
DNA: TGTGCCAGTAGTATGAGCGGGAGGGGAGACACTGAAGCTTTCTTT; CDR3: CASSMSGRGDTEAFF; D: NA; size: NA; J: TRBJ1-1; V: TRBV19
DNA: TGCGCCAGCAGCCGAGATCCAGGTAGCTCCTACGAGCAGTACTTC; CDR3: CASSRDPGSSYEQYF; D: NA; size: NA; J: TRBJ2-7; V: TRBV5-1
DNA: TGTGCCAGCAGCCCCTCCAGCGATGTTCAGCCCCAGCATTTT; CDR3: CASSPSSDVQPQHF; D: NA; size: NA; J: TRBJ1-5; V: TRBV11-2
DNA: TGTGCCAGCCTGCGACAGGGTCATGGCTACACCTTC; CDR3: CASLRQGHGYTF; D: TRBD1; size: NA; J: TRBJ1-2; V: TRBV2
DNA: TGCAGCGTTGTCCCCTCGAACACTGAAGCTTTCTTT; CDR3: CSVVPSNTEAFF; D: NA; size: NA; J: TRBJ1-1; V: TRBV29-1
DNA: TGTGCCAGAAGCTCGGGACACTTGCCCTACGAGCAGTACTTC; CDR3: CARSSGHLPYEQYF; D: NA; size: NA; J: TRBJ2-7; V: TRBV5-3
DNA: TGTGCCAGCAGCTTGGGACAGGGGATGGGCGAGCAGTACTTC; CDR3: CASSLGQGMGEQYF; D: TRBD1; size: NA; J: TRBJ2-7; V: TRBV7-9
DNA: TGTGCCAGCAGTGAACTCCCAGGGTTGAGTAGGAGTGGCTACACCTTC; CDR3: CASSELPGLSRSGYTF; D: NA; size: medium-sized; J: TRBJ1-2; V: TRBV6-1
DNA: TGTGCCAGCAGGGAGGGGCGATGGAGCAATCAGCCCCAGCATTTT; CDR3: CASREGRWSNQPQHF; D: NA; size: NA; J: TRBJ1-5; V: TRBV6-5
DNA: TGCAGCGTCAGACAGGACGGCTACACCTTC; CDR3: CSVRQDGYTF; D: NA; size: NA; J: TRBJ1-2; V: TRBV29-1
DNA: TGTGCCAGCAGTGTCACAGAATCGAACACTGAAGCTTTCTTT; CDR3: CASSVTESNTEAFF; D: NA; size: few; J: TRBJ1-1; V: TRBV2
DNA: TGCGCCAGCAGCCAAGCCAACTATAATTCACCCCTCCACTTT; CDR3: CASSQANYNSPLHF; D: NA; size: NA; J: TRBJ1-6; V: TRBV4-1
DNA: TGTGCCTGGAGTCCAGGGTACGGAATGAACACTGAAGCTTTCTTT; CDR3: CAWSPGYGMNTEAFF; D: NA; size: once; J: TRBJ1-1; V: TRBV30
DNA: TGCGCCAGCAGTGAGTCGATGGGGGGGGCTGAAGCTTTCTTT; CDR3: CASSESMGGAEAFF; D: NA; size: NA; J: TRBJ1-1; V: TRBV10-2
DNA: TGTGCCAGCAGCGTAGCAGGGGGTGGCAATCAGCCCCAGCATTTT; CDR3: CASSVAGGGNQPQHF; D: TRBD1; size: NA; J: TRBJ1-5; V: TRBV9
DNA: TGTGCCAGCAGTCGGCCCCGGGAGGTAGCTTTCTTT; CDR3: CASSRPREVAFF; D: NA; size: NA; J: TRBJ1-1; V: TRBV7-2
DNA: TGCGCCAGCAGCATTTCGGGGGGGTACAATGAGCAGTTCTTC; CDR3: CASSISGGYNEQFF; D: TRBD2; size: few; J: TRBJ2-1; V: TRBV5-1
DNA: TGTGCCAGCAGCGTAGAAACAGTGGAGGCCGGGGAGCTGTTTTTT; CDR3: CASSVETVEAGELFF; D: NA; size: NA; J: TRBJ2-2; V: TRBV9
DNA: TGTGCCAGCAGCTTAGGTAGCGGGGGGCAGAAACAAGAGACCCAGTACTTC; CDR3: CASSLGSGGQKQETQYF; D: TRBD2; size: NA; J: TRBJ2-5; V: TRBV11-3
DNA: TGTGCCAGCAGCTTAGGGGGGGGGACGATGAAGGCACAGCCCCAGCATTTT; CDR3: CASSLGGGTMKAQPQHF; D: NA; size: NA; J: TRBJ1-5; V: TRBV7-8
DNA: TGTGCCAGTAGTACCCGGACAGGGGGCACGAAAAACATTCAGTACTTC; CDR3: CASSTRTGGTKNIQYF; D: TRBD1; size: NA; J: TRBJ2-4; V: TRBV19
DNA: TGTGCCAGCAGTGAAGCGAGGAGTAATTCACCCCTCCACTTT; CDR3: CASSEARSNSPLHF; D: NA; size: NA; J: TRBJ1-6; V: TRBV2
DNA: TGTGCCAGCAGCCAAGGAACAGGGGTAGGCACTGAAGCTTTCTTT; CDR3: CASSQGTGVGTEAFF; D: TRBD1; size: NA; J: TRBJ1-1; V: TRBV3-1/TRBV3-2
DNA: TGTGCCTGGAGCCCCGGCTATGGCTACACCTTC; CDR3: CAWSPGYGYTF; D: NA; size: NA; J: TRBJ1-2; V: TRBV30
DNA: TGTGCCAGCAGCTCCGGGACAGGAGGAAACACCATATATTTT; CDR3: CASSSGTGGNTIYF; D: TRBD1; size: few; J: TRBJ1-3; V: TRBV5-4
DNA: TGCGTCGGCCGGGGAAATTCACCCCTCCACTTT; CDR3: CVGRGNSPLHF; D: NA; size: NA; J: TRBJ1-6; V: TRBV10-1
DNA: TGTGCCAGCAGCCCCACTTCAGGGGGCTACACCTTC; CDR3: CASSPTSGGYTF; D: NA; size: NA; J: TRBJ1-2; V: TRBV6-5
DNA: TGTGCCAGCAGCCAAGGGATCGGGACAGAATATGGCTACACCTTC; CDR3: CASSQGIGTEYGYTF; D: TRBD1; size: once; J: TRBJ1-2; V: TRBV4-2
DNA: TGTGCCAGCAGTTACTGGCAGGGCTCACCCCTCCACTTT; CDR3: CASSYWQGSPLHF; D: NA; size: NA; J: TRBJ1-6; V: TRBV6-2/TRBV6-3
DNA: TGTGCCACCAGTGATTTCTGGACTAGCGGGGGATCCACAGATACGCAGTATTTT; CDR3: CATSDFWTSGGSTDTQYF; D: TRBD2; size: NA; J: TRBJ2-3; V: TRBV24-1
DNA: TGTGCCAGCAGCTTAGACAGGGGTTATGAAAAACTGTTTTTT; CDR3: CASSLDRGYEKLFF; D: NA; size: NA; J: TRBJ1-4; V: TRBV11-2
DNA: TGTGCCAGCCATCCAGGGGTGACTGAAGCTTTCTTT; CDR3: CASHPGVTEAFF; D: NA; size: NA; J: TRBJ1-1; V: TRBV6-5
DNA: TGTGCCAGCAGCAACAGCGGGGGGGCCAAAGAGACCCAGTACTTC; CDR3: CASSNSGGAKETQYF; D: TRBD2; size: NA; J: TRBJ2-5; V: TRBV7-9
DNA: TGTGCCAGCAGCTTAGGCGGGGGGGCCTCAGATACGCAGTATTTT; CDR3: CASSLGGGASDTQYF; D: TRBD2; size: NA; J: TRBJ2-3; V: TRBV7-7
DNA: TGTGCCATCAGTGAGTCACAGGGGGCCGGGCAGCCCCAGCATTTT; CDR3: CAISESQGAGQPQHF; D: TRBD1; size: NA; J: TRBJ1-5; V: TRBV10-3
DNA: TGTGCCAGTAGTTTGCTGACAGGCTCTAACACCGGGGAGCTGTTTTTT; CDR3: CASSLLTGSNTGELFF; D: NA; size: NA; J: TRBJ2-2; V: TRBV19
DNA: TGTGCCAGCAGCCGCCGGGGGTTAAACACCGGGGAGCTGTTTTTT; CDR3: CASSRRGLNTGELFF; D: NA; size: NA; J: TRBJ2-2; V: TRBV5-4
DNA: TGTGCCAGCAGCACCCGACAGGGCCGTTCGGCTGGAAACACCATATATTTT; CDR3: CASSTRQGRSAGNTIYF; D: TRBD1; size: NA; J: TRBJ1-3; V: TRBV5-4
DNA: TGTGCCACCAGCAGAGAAGGCAGTCCTAGCTCCTACAATGAGCAGTTCTTC; CDR3: CATSREGSPSSYNEQFF; D: NA; size: NA; J: TRBJ2-1; V: TRBV15
DNA: TGTGCCAGCAGCCCCCGGACAGGTTATAATGAAAAACTGTTTTTT; CDR3: CASSPRTGYNEKLFF; D: TRBD1; size: NA; J: TRBJ1-4; V: TRBV14
DNA: TGCGCCAGCAGCTTGGGGGACAGGGAAATCACTGAAGCTTTCTTT; CDR3: CASSLGDREITEAFF; D: TRBD1; size: NA; J: TRBJ1-1; V: TRBV5-1
DNA: TGTGCCAGCAGTGAATCCCGACAGGGGGAGGAAAAACTGTTTTTT; CDR3: CASSESRQGEEKLFF; D: TRBD1; size: NA; J: TRBJ1-4; V: TRBV25-1